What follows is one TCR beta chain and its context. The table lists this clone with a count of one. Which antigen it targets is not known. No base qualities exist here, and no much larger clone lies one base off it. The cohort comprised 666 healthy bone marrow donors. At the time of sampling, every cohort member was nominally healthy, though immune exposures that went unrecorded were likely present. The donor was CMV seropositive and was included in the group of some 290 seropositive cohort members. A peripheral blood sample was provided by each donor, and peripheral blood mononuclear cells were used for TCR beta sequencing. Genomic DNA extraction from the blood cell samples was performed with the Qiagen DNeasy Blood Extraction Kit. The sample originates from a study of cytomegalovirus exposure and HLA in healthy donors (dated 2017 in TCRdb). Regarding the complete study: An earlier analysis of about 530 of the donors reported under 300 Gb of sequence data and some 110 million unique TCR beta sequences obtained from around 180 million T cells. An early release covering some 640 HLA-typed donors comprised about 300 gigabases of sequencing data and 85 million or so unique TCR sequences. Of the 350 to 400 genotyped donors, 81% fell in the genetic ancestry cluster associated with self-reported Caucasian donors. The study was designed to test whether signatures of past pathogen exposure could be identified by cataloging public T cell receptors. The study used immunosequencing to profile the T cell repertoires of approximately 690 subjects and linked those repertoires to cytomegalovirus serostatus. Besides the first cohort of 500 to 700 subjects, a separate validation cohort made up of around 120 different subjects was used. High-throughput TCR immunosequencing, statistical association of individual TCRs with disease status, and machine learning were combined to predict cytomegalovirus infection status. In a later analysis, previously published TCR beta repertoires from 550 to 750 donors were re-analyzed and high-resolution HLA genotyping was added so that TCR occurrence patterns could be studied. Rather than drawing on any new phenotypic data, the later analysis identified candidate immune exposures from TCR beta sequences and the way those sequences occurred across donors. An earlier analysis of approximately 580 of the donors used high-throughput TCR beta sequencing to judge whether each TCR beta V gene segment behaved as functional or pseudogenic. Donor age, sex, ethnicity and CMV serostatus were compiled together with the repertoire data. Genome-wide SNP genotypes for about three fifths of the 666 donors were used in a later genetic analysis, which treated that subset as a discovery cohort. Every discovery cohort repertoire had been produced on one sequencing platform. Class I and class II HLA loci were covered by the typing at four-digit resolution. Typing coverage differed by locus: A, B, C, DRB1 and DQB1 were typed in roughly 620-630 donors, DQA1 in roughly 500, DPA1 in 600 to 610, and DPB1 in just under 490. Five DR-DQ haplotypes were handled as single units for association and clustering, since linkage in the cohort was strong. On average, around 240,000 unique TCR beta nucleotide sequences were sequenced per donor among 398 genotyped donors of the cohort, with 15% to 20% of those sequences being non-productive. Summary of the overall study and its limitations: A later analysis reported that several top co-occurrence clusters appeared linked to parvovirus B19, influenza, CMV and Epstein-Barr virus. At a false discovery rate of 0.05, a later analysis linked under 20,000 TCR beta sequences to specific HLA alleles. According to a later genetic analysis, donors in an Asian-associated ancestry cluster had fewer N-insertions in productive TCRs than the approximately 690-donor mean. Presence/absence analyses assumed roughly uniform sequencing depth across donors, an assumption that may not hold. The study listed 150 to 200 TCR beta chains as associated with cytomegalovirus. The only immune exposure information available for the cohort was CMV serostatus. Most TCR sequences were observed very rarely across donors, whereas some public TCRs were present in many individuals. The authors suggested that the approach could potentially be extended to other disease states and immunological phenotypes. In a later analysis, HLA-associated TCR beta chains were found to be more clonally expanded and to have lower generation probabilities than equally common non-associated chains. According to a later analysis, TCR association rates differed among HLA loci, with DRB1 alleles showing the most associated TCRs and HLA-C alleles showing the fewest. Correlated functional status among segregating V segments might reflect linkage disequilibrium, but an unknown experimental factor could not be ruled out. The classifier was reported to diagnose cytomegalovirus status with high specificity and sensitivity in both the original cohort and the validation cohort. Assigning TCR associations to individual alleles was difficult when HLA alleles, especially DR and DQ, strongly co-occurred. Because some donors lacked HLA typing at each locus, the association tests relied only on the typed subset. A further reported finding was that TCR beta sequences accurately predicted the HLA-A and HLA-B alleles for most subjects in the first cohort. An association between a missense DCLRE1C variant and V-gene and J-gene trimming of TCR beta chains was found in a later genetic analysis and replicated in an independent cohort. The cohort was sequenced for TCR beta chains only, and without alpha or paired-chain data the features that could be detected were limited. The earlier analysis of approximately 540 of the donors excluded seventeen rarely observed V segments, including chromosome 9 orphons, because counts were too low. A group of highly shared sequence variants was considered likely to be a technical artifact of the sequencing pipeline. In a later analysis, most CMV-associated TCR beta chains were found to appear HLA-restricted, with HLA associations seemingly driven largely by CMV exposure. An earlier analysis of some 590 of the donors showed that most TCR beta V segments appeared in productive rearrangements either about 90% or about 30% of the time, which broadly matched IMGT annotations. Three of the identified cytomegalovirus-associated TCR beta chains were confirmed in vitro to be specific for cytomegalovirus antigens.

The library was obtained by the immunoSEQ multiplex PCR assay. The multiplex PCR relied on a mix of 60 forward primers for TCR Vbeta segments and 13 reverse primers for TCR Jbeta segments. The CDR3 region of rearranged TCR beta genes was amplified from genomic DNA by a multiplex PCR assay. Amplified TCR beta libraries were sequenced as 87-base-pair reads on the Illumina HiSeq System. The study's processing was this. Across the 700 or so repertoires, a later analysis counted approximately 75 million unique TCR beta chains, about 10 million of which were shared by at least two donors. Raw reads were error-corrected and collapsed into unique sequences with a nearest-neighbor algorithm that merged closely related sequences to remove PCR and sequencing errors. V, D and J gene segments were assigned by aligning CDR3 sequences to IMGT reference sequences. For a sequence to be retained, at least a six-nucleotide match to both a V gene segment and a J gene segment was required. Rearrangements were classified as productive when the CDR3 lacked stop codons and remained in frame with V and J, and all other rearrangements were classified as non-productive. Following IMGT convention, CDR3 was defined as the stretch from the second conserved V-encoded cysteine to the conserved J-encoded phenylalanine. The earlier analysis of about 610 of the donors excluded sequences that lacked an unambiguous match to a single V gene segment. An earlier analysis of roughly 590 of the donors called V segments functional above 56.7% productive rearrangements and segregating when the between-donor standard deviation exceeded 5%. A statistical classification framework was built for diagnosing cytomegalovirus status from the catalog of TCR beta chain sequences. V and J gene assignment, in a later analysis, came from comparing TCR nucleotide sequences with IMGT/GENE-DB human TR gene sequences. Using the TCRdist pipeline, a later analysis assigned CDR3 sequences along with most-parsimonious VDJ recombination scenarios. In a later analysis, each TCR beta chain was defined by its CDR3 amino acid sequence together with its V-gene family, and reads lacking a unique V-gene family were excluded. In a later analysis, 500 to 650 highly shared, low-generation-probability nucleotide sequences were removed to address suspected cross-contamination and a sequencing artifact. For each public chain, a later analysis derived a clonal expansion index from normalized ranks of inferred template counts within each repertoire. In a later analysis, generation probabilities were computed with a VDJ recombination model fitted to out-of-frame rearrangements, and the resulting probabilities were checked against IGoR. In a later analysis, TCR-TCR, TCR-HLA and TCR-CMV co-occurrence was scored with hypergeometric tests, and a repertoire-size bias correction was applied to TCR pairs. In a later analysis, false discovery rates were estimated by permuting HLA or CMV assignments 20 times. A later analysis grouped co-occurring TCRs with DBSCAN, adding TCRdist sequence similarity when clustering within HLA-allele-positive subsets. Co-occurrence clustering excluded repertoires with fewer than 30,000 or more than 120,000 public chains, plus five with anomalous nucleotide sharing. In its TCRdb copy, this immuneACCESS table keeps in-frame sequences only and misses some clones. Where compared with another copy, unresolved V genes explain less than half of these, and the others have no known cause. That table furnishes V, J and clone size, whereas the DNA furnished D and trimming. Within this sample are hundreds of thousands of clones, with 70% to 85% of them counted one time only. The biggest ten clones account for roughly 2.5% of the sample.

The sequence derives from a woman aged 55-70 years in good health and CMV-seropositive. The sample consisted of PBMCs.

The DNA sequence is given as TGTGCCAGTAGCCCGGGCGGGGGCTTGGAGACCCAGTACTTC. This yields the protein CASSPGGGLETQYF. The rearranged segments are TRBV19 and TRBJ2-5; perhaps TRBD2 is the D gene, with 7 bases matching. At the junction V is shortened by 6 bases and J by 5 bases, with 16 bases in between. The CDR3 goes from the cysteine to the phenylalanine over 14 residues. Of the read, only the CDR3 DNA is kept; its 42 bases are in frame from base 1. From a lookup of the germline V gene (reference sequence), CDR1 and CDR2 are LNHDA and SQIVND.